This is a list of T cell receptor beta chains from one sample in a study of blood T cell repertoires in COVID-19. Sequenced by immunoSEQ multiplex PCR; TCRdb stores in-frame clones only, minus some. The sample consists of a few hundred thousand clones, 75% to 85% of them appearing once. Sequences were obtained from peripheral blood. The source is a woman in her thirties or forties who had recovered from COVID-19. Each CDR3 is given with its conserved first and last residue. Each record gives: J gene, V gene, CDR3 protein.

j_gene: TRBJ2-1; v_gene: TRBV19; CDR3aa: CASKWDRGNNEQFF
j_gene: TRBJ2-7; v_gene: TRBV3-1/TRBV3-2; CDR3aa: CASSPLVGGDEQYF
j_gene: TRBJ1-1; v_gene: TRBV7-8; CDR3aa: CASSLSRANTEAFF
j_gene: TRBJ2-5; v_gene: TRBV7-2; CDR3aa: CASSFGGGRETQYF
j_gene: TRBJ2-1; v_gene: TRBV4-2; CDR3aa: CASSQEMFAAGQFF
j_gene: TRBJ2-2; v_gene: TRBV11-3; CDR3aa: CASSSTGIMEYGELFF
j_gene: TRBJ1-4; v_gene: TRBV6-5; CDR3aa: CASGDRQANEKLFF
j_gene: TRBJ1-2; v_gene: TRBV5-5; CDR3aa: CASSQTLPAAGYTF
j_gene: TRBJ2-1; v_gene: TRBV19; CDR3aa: CASSTGLAGGYEQFF
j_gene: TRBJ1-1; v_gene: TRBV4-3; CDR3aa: CASSLLKETEAFF
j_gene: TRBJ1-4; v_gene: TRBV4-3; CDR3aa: CASSLLEGIGEKLFF
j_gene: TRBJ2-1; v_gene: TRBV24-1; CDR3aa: CATSTGGGSYNEQFF
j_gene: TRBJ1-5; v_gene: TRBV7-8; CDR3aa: CASSSQSHQPQHF
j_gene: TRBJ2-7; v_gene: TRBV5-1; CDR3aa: CASSLLSGQIYEQYF
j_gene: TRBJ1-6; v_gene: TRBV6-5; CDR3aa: CARDSWGSPLHF
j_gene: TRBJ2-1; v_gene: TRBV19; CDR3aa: CASSIGLAGGNEQFF
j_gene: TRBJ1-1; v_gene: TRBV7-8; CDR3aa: CASSVDRDRSTEAFF
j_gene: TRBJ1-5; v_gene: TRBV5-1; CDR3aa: CASSSDREYQPQHF
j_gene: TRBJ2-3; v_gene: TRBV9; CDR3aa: CASSVRQYSSTDTQYF
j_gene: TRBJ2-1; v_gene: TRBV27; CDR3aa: CASSLVAGVGQFF
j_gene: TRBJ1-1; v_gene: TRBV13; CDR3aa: CASSFGQTNTEAFF
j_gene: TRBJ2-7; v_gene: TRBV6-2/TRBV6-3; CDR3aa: CASSGQLYEQYF
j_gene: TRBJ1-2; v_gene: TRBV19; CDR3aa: CASSPRPTGPYGYTF
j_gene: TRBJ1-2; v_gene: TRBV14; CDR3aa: CASSQARGGYGYTF
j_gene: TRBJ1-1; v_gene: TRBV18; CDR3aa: CASSPAGGDSNTEAFF
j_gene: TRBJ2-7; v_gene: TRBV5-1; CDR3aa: CASSFTGGSYEQYF
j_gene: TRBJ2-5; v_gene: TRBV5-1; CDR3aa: CASSLALGVETQYF
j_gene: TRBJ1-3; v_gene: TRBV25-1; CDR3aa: CASSFGFSSGNTIYF
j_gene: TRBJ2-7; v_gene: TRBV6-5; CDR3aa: CASSSSGSREQYF
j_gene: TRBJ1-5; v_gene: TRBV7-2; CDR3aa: CASSLEWGENQPQHF
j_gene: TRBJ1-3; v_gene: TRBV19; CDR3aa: CASSIYRGNTIYF
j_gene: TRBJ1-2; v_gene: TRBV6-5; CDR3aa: CASRKGQGFGYTF
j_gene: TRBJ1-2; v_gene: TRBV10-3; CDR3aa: CAISAAGWGYTF